Following are 30 T cell receptor beta chains from one sample sequenced in a study of T cells in women clearing cervical HPV infection. Clones were read by immunoSEQ multiplex PCR, and TCRdb kept only the in-frame ones, dropping some. Here the sample table reports roughly 42,000 clones. The source material was blood buffy coat. The receptor set was obtained from a woman between 18 and 75 years old with a cervical HPV16 infection that either progressed to CIN3+ or cleared (not recorded which).

A note on this clone: The CDR3 end lies 3 residues beyond the end of the read and is filled in from the germline J gene. This chain uses TRBV19 with TRBJ2-3; TRBD1 aligns across 8 bases. Looked up from germline, CDR1 is LNHDA and CDR2 is SQIVND (reference sequence). The CDR3 is made up of 14 amino acids. CDR3 amino acids: CASSGPRGLETQYF. CDR3 bases read: TGTGCCAGTAGTGGTCCCAGGGGGCTGGAGACG.

On this clone itself: Read data end 3 residues before the CDR3 end; the end is taken from the germline J gene. This chain connects TRBV29-1 to TRBJ2-3; 11 bases are shared with TRBD1. V lost 7 bases, J lost 2 bases, and 5 bases stayed unmatched. CDR3 length: 14 amino acids. The germline gives CDR1 SQVTM, CDR2 ANQGSEA. The sequenced part of the CDR3 DNA is TGCAGCGCCGGGACAGGGGGAACCACAGATACG. It is translated as CSAGTGGTTDT. The complete CDR3 sequence is CSAGTGGTTDTQYF.

About this clone itself: Read sequence stops 3 residues before the CDR3 end, and the germline J gene provides the missing end. This rearrangement joins TRBV20-1 to TRBJ2-3, with D unresolved. Germline values: CDR1 DFQATT, CDR2 SNEGSKA (reference sequence). The CDR3 is 10 amino acids. V lost 6 bases to trimming and J lost 3 bases, with 4 bases between them. The sequenced CDR3 bases are TGCAGTGCGGCTACAGATACG. Translated: CSAATDT. In full, the CDR3 is CSAATDTQYF.

In the case of this clone: Sequencing ends 3 residues short of the CDR3 end; the germline J gene provides the rest. This rearrangement joins TRBV19 to TRBJ1-1; TRBD1 aligns across 8 bases. Germline V gives CDR1 LNHDA, CDR2 SQIVND (reference sequence). The CDR3 has 13 residues. The CDR3 bases that were read are TGTGCCAGTAGTATCCGGACAGGGAACTTC. It specifies CASSIRTGNF. The full CDR3 protein is CASSIRTGNFAFF.

Concerning this clone: The read finishes 3 residues shy of the CDR3 end, and the germline J gene is used to complete it. The chain has TRBV20-1 and TRBJ2-7; TRBD1 matches at 7 bases. The CDR3 length is 11 residues. With V trimmed by 8 bases and J by 1 base, 2 bases remained unmatched. Germline CDR1 and CDR2: DFQATT and SNEGSKA (reference sequence). CDR3 DNA (partial): TGCAGTAGACAGGGATCCTACGAG. Translated, it gives CSRQGSYE. The complete CDR3 protein is CSRQGSYEQYF.

With regard to this clone: From the germline J gene comes the end of the CDR3, since the read stops 3 residues before it. The same CDR3 can be traced to other DNA sequences in this sample. V is TRBV5-6 and J is TRBJ2-7, with D maybe TRBD1 (5 bases). The V end was cut by 0 bases, the J end by 5 bases, with 6 bases between. CDR3 size: 12 residues. Germline-derived CDR1 and CDR2 are SGHDT and YYEEEE. The CDR3 loop reads CASSLVRDEQYF. CDR3 bases read: TGTGCCAGCAGCTTGGTCAGGGACGAG.

A remark on this clone: The missing CDR3 end, 3 residues past where the read stops, is filled in from the germline J gene. This chain connects TRBV29-1 to TRBJ2-5; 10 nucleotides match TRBD2. J was trimmed by 5 bases and V by 7 bases; bases with no gene match: 10. Per germline, CDR1 SQVTM and CDR2 ANQGSEA. The CDR3 has 14 residues. The sequenced part of the CDR3 DNA is TGCAGCGCTACCGGAGCGGGGGGGAAGGAGACC. It yields the protein CSATGAGGKET. The CDR3 as a whole reads CSATGAGGKETQYF.

Regarding this clone: The read halts 3 residues ahead of the CDR3 end, with the missing end drawn from the germline J gene. V and J are TRBV19 and TRBJ1-6; perhaps TRBD1 as D (5 bases). The V gene's germline CDR1 is LNHDA and CDR2 SQIVND (reference sequence). This CDR3 has 16 amino acids. V shed 1 base and J shed 7 bases, with 14 bases lying between them. The CDR3 loop reads CASSIGNQGRNSPLHF. The covered CDR3 bases are TGTGCCAGTAGTATAGGAAATCAGGGAAGGAATTCACCC.

As for this clone: The read halts 3 residues ahead of the CDR3 end, with the missing end drawn from the germline J gene. V and J are TRBV7-9 and TRBJ1-1; the D is unclear. CDR3 length: 14 residues. V gave up 2 bases and J gave up 4 bases, with 11 bases separating them. The germline CDR1 and CDR2 sequences are SEHNR and FQNEAQ (reference sequence). Incomplete CDR3 DNA: TGTGCCAGCAGCTTATTAGAGGGCGCCACTGAA. It translates to CASSLLEGATE. The full CDR3 protein reads CASSLLEGATEAFF.

CDR3 in amino acids: CASSSPHDAGTQYF. The sequenced part of the CDR3 DNA is TGTGCCAGTAGTTCCCCGCACGACGCGGGTACC. This chain uses TRBV19 with TRBJ2-5; D is perhaps TRBD2 (5 bases). The read ends 3 residues shy of where the CDR3 ends; the end is completed using the germline J gene. Germline assignment: CDR1 LNHDA and CDR2 SQIVND (reference sequence). CDR3 length equals 14 residues.

Turning to this clone: Read coverage stops 3 residues before the CDR3 terminus; the germline J gene supplies the remainder. The gene calls are TRBV29-1 and TRBJ2-7; D ambiguous. The V end lost 0 bases, the J end lost 0 bases, and 12 bases lay between the germline ends. The CDR3 spans 15 residues. Germline CDR1 and CDR2: SQVTM and ANQGSEA. Here the CDR3 reads CSVEDTGLSSYEQYF. CDR3 DNA, as far as it was read: TGCAGCGTTGAAGATACGGGTCTTAGCTCCTACGAG.

The CDR3 region is CASREEPGQGSYGYTF. The CDR3 bases that were read are TGTGCCAGCAGAGAGGAGCCGGGACAGGGCTCGTATGGC. The chain recombines TRBV28 with TRBJ1-2; the match to TRBD1 covers 9 bases. The read ends 3 residues shy of where the CDR3 ends; the end is completed using the germline J gene. CDR1 MDHEN and CDR2 SYDVKM come from the germline V gene. The CDR3 runs to 16 residues. V gave up 6 bases and J gave up 5 bases; unmatched junction bases: 13.

On this clone itself: The read terminates 3 residues ahead of where the CDR3 ends, so the germline J gene completes it. The rearrangement links TRBV6-4 to TRBJ1-1, with a weak D call TRBD1 (6 bases). Germline V lookup: CDR1 MRHNA, CDR2 SNTAGT. V dropped 6 bases and J dropped 1 base, with 9 bases sitting between them. The CDR3 length is 13 residues. The DNA read from the CDR3 is TGTGCCAGCAGGGCGGACAGGAACACTGAA. It is translated as CASRADRNTE. The CDR3 reads in full as CASRADRNTEAFF.

Worth noting for this clone: The CDR3 end falls 3 residues outside the read, so it is completed with the germline J gene. The rearrangement joins TRBV7-2 to TRBJ1-1; possible D gene TRBD1, 5 bases. Trimming shortened V by 6 bases and J by 1 base, and 12 bases separated the two germline ends. Germline CDR1 is SGHTA and CDR2 is FQGNSA. The CDR3 has 14 residues. This CDR3 reads CASSFQRGNTEAFF. The sequenced part of the CDR3 DNA is TGTGCCAGCAGTTTCCAGAGGGGGAACACTGAA.

With regard to this clone: The CDR3 end is not reached by the read, which stops 3 residues before it; the germline J gene fills it in. The gene calls are TRBV19 and TRBJ1-1; D not certain. Germline V gene sequence: CDR1 LNHDA, CDR2 SQIVND (reference sequence). CDR3 length: 15 amino acids. V gave up 1 base and J gave up 1 base, with 10 bases separating them. The part of the CDR3 DNA that was read is TGTGCCAGTAGTATAGCGCGGGTAGAGAACACTGAA. It codes for CASSIARVENTE. The whole CDR3 protein is CASSIARVENTEAFF.

In regard to this clone: The CDR3 extends 3 residues past the end of the read, so its final part is completed from the germline J gene. J is TRBJ1-5 and V is TRBV6-1; D is uncertain. CDR1 is MNHNS, CDR2 SASEGT, per germline. The V end was cut by 1 base, the J end by 5 bases, with 9 bases between. The CDR3 consists of 14 residues. Partial CDR3 DNA: TGTGCCAGCAGTGAAGGCAGATCTTATCAGCCC. It yields the protein CASSEGRSYQP. The whole CDR3 reads CASSEGRSYQPQHF.

As to this clone: The read stops 3 residues short of the end of the CDR3; the missing end is completed from the germline J gene. This rearrangement joins TRBV10-3 to TRBJ2-5; 7 bases align to TRBD1. Germline V CDR1 and CDR2: ENHRY, SYGVKD. Trimming at V came to 4 bases and at J to 2 bases, leaving 4 bases not matched to a gene. The CDR3 has 14 amino acids. CDR3 bases read: TGTGCCATCAGTGGGGGACAGCTACAAGAGACC. It specifies CAISGGQLQET. In full, the CDR3 reads CAISGGQLQETQYF.

As to this clone: The read comes to an end 3 residues before the CDR3 does, leaving the germline J gene to fill in the end. The chain combines TRBV13 with TRBJ1-2; a weak D match, TRBD1 (5 bases). The CDR3 loop spans 14 amino acids. Trimming stripped 5 bases from V and 5 bases from J, with 15 bases between. Germline CDR1 is PRHDT and CDR2 is FYEKMQ (reference sequence). The CDR3 spells CASSHREGSYGYTF. CDR3 DNA, as far as it was read: TGTGCCAGCAGCCACCGGGAGGGGTCGTATGGC.

Points on this clone: Coverage ceases 3 residues before the CDR3 finishes, and the germline J gene fills in the end. V gene TRBV30 combines with J gene TRBJ2-7, with a tentative D call TRBD2 (5 bases). CDR3 length equals 13 residues. Germline CDR1 is GTSNPN and CDR2 is SVGIG (reference sequence). V was pared by 6 bases and J by 2 bases, with 14 bases between. The sequenced part of the CDR3 DNA is TGTGCCTGCGTTTTTGAGGGTACCTACGAG. This gives the protein CACVFEGTYE. The entire CDR3 protein is CACVFEGTYEQYF.

A word on this clone: The read terminates 3 residues ahead of where the CDR3 ends, so the germline J gene completes it. The chain carries TRBV20-1 and TRBJ1-3; 7 bases are shared with TRBD1. This CDR3 comprises 11 residues. The germline CDR1 and CDR2 sequences are DFQATT and SNEGSKA (reference sequence). The ends lost 6 bases at V and 4 bases at J; junction bases unmatched: 0. The CDR3: CSAGGGNTIYF. Incomplete CDR3 DNA: TGCAGTGCAGGGGGCGGAAACACC.

As regards this clone: The read ends 3 residues shy of where the CDR3 ends; the end is completed using the germline J gene. The chain carries TRBV7-2 and TRBJ1-6, with 8 bases fitting TRBD1. Germline CDR1 is SGHTA and CDR2 is FQGNSA. The CDR3 length is 14 residues. The V segment lost 4 bases and the J segment 7 bases; nucleotides outside the gene matches: 3. The DNA read from the CDR3 is TGTGCCAGCAGCTCCGGACAGGGAAATTCACCC. It is translated as CASSSGQGNSP. The full CDR3 sequence reads CASSSGQGNSPLHF.

Worth noting for this clone: The observed sequence ends 3 residues before the CDR3 terminus, with the missing tail filled in from the germline J gene. The chain couples TRBV16 to TRBJ1-4; 8 bases are a match to TRBD1. With V trimmed by 4 bases and J by 8 bases, 9 bases remained unmatched. CDR3 length: 15 amino acids. The germline V gene encodes CDR1 KGHSY and CDR2 FQNENV. The CDR3 loop is CASSPQGGTREKLFF. The DNA read from the CDR3 is TGTGCCAGCAGCCCACAGGGGGGGACGCGAGAAAAA.

About this clone itself: The CDR3 end falls 3 residues outside the read, so it is completed with the germline J gene. The chain uses TRBV19 and TRBJ1-1; TRBD1 aligns across 9 bases. Germline-derived CDR1 and CDR2 are LNHDA and SQIVND (reference sequence). This CDR3 is built from 15 residues. J was trimmed by 1 base and V by 6 bases; bases with no gene match: 6. This CDR3 is CASRIRQGENTEAFF. The sequenced part of the CDR3 DNA is TGTGCCAGTAGGATAAGACAGGGGGAGAACACTGAA.

In the case of this clone: The read gets to within 3 residues of the CDR3 end, and the germline J gene fills in the rest. The V call is TRBV20-1, the J call TRBJ2-3; no reliable D call. V lost 1 base and J 1 base, leaving 6 bases between the germline ends. This CDR3 region has 13 residues. Germline V lookup: CDR1 DFQATT, CDR2 SNEGSKA (reference sequence). The CDR3 here is CSARVKGTDTQYF. CDR3 bases read: TGCAGTGCTAGAGTGAAGGGCACAGATACG.

A note on this clone: The CDR3 end falls 3 residues outside the read, so it is completed with the germline J gene. The V call is TRBV7-6, the J call TRBJ2-5; D call uncertain. The CDR3 is 13 amino acids. Trimming removed 2 bases at V and 4 bases at J, with 8 bases between. Germline values: CDR1 SGHVS, CDR2 FNYEAQ. CDR3 DNA, as far as it was read: TGTGCCAGCAGCTTAAGCCCCGGAGAGACC. Translation: CASSLSPGET. The whole CDR3 protein reads CASSLSPGETQYF.

As to this clone: The read terminates 3 residues ahead of where the CDR3 ends, so the germline J gene completes it. The J gene is TRBJ2-3, the V gene TRBV30; the match to TRBD2 covers 7 bases. V shed 1 base, J shed 6 bases, and the junction held 4 bases outside the gene matches. The CDR3 loop spans 13 amino acids. Germline values: CDR1 GTSNPN, CDR2 SVGIG (reference sequence). The CDR3 sequence is CAWSGGGSDTQYF. The CDR3 bases that were read are TGTGCCTGGAGTGGGGGGGGGTCCGATACG. Full variable domain (remainder filled in from reference TRBV30 and TRBJ2-3): SQTIHQWPATLVQPVGSPLSLECTVEGTSNPNLYWYRQAAGRGLQLLFYSVGIGQISSEVPQNLSASRPQDRQFILSSKKLLLSDSGFYLCAWSGGGSDTQYFGPGTRLTVL.

As concerns this clone: The CDR3 extends 3 residues past the end of the read, so its final part is completed from the germline J gene. The V and J genes are TRBV19 and TRBJ1-6; D not resolved. The CDR3 loop spans 14 amino acids. Germline V gene data show CDR1 as LNHDA and CDR2 as SQIVND (reference sequence). The V end was cut by 6 bases, the J end by 6 bases, with 12 bases between. The CDR3 DNA, read in part, is TGTGCCAGTAGGGGTCCCGCGGCTAATTCACCC. Protein: CASRGPAANSP. The CDR3 in its entirety is CASRGPAANSPLHF.

In regard to this clone: Coverage ceases 3 residues before the CDR3 finishes, and the germline J gene fills in the end. The rearrangement joins TRBV11-2 to TRBJ2-7; D might be TRBD2 (5 bases). This CDR3 is built from 12 residues. Germline-derived CDR1 and CDR2 are SGHAT and FQNNGV. Trimming took 4 bases from V and 6 from J, leaving 10 bases between them. CDR3 DNA (partial): TGTGCCAGCAGCTCTGGACTTTCCGAG. Protein product: CASSSGLSE. The full CDR3 sequence reads CASSSGLSEQYF.

Worth noting for this clone: With the read ending 3 residues before the CDR3 end, the germline J gene is used to fill in that end. The V call is TRBV24-1, the J call TRBJ2-5; 7 nucleotides align to TRBD1. CDR3 length: 14 amino acids. Per the germline V gene, CDR1 is KGHDR and CDR2 is SFDVKD. The V and J ends lost 6 bases and 1 base, in that order; junction bases with no gene match: 4. CDR3 DNA (partial): TGTGCCACCAGTCCGGCAGGGGGCCAAGAGACC. It is translated as CATSPAGGQET. The entire CDR3 is CATSPAGGQETQYF.

As concerns this clone: The read falls 3 residues short of the CDR3 end, and the missing part is taken from the germline J gene. This chain connects TRBV7-3 to TRBJ1-1; no firm D call. CDR1 is SGHTA and CDR2 is FQGTGA in the germline V gene. V was shortened by 3 bases and J by 3 bases, with 8 bases between the two germline ends. The CDR3 consists of 13 residues. The sequenced part of the CDR3 DNA is TGTGCCAGCAGCTTCATGCCAGACACTGAA. As protein: CASSFMPDTE. The entire CDR3 protein is CASSFMPDTEAFF. Full variable domain (outside the CDR3, taken from reference TRBV7-3 and TRBJ1-1): GAGVSQTPSNKVTEKGKYVELRCDPISGHTALYWYRQSLGQGPEFLIYFQGTGAADDSGLPNDRFFAVRPEGSVSTLKIQRTERGDSAVYLCASSFMPDTEAFFGQGTRLTVV.